This TCR beta chain emerged from a study of blood T cells in healthy people across ages. General study results and limits: CMV infection status of these donors was not known.

The germline V gene encodes CDR1 DFQATT and CDR2 SNEGSKA (reference sequence). Deletions cut 0 bases from V and 7 bases from J, with 19 bases between. This CDR3 comprises 15 residues. Concerning this clonotype itself: Its antigen is currently unknown.

The donors, all healthy, were Caucasians living in Russia, aged roughly 6 to 100. Total RNA, at least 5.5 micrograms per sample, was extracted from PBMCs. Primed by a sample-barcoded 5' primer and a J-beta primer mix, a second PCR proceeded for about 7 to 12 cycles. One entry per CDR3 protein, called by TCRdb with MiXCR from the 5' RACE reads. The data show about 1,800,000 distinct CDR3 sequences, 28% seen once. This receptor was taken from a woman under 40 in good health. Sequenced sample: blood. This chain links TRBV20-1 with TRBJ2-7, with D possibly matching TRBD2 (6 bases). CDR3 sequence: CSARDVRELYNEQYF. The CDR3 DNA reads as TGCAGTGCTAGAGATGTACGGGAGCTCTACAATGAGCAGTACTTC.